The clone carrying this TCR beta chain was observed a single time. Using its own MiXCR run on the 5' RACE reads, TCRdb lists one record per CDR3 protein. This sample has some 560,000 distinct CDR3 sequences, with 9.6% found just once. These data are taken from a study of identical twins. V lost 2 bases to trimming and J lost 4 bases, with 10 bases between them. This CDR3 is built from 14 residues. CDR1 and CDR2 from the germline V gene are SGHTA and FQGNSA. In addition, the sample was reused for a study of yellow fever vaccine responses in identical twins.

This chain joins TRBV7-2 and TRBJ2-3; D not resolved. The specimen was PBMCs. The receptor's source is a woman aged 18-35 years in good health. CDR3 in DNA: TGTGCCAGCAGCTTAATATCCGGCCCAGATACGCAGTATTTT. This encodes CASSLISGPDTQYF.